This entry is about one T cell receptor beta chain. These data belong to a study of CD8 T cells in Susac syndrome. The RNA, about 0.5 to 1 ug, was put through reverse transcription using random hexamers. TCR beta CDR3 was amplified by immunoSEQ multiplex PCR. This amplification extended across 54 Vbeta and 13 Jbeta segments. TCRdb independently ran MiXCR on the immunoSEQ multiplex PCR reads; one entry per CDR3 protein. The table lists approximately 130,000 distinct CDR3 sequences, about 90% of them singletons. The CDR3 covers 13 residues. With V trimmed by 5 bases and J by 5 bases, 4 bases remained unmatched. Per the germline V gene, CDR1 is MNHEY and CDR2 is SMNVEV (reference sequence). Negative isolation yielded CD4+ and CD8+ T cells, and FACS enriched TEMRA cells.

This TCR was sampled from a human donor with multiple sclerosis. Sequencing was done on a sample of CD8+ T cells from PBMCs. The chain combines TRBV27 with TRBJ2-7, with 9 bases lining up with TRBD2. The chain's CDR3 is CASSPGLADEQYF. The CDR3 coding sequence is TGTGCCAGCAGTCCGGGACTAGCAGACGAGCAGTACTTC.